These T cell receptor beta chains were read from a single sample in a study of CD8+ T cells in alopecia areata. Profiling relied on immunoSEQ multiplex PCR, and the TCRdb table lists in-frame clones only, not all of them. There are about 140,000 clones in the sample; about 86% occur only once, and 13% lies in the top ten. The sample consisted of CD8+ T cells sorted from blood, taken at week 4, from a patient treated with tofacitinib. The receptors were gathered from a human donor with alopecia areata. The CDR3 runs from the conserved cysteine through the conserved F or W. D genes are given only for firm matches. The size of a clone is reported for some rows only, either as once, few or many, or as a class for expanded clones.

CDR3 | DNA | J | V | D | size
CASSYDTGSYEQYF | TGTGCCAGCAGTTATGATACAGGCTCCTACGAGCAGTACTTC | TRBJ2-7 | TRBV6-5 | - | -
CSVPGGPYGYTF | TGCAGCGTTCCGGGAGGGCCTTATGGCTACACCTTC | TRBJ1-2 | TRBV29-1 | - | -
CATSKAAGSSTEAFF | TGCGCCACCTCGAAGGCGGCAGGGTCGAGTACTGAAGCTTTCTTT | TRBJ1-1 | TRBV10-2 | - | -
CASSDGRGLYEQYF | TGCGCCAGCAGCGATGGCAGGGGGCTTTACGAGCAGTACTTC | TRBJ2-7 | TRBV5-1 | TRBD1 | -
CASSSILESGTDTQYF | TGTGCCAGCAGTTCAATCCTAGAATCTGGCACAGATACGCAGTATTTT | TRBJ2-3 | TRBV28 | - | -
CSVLWTAEQFF | TGCAGCGTTTTATGGACAGCTGAGCAGTTCTTC | TRBJ2-1 | TRBV29-1 | - | -
CSVQTAIFEQFF | TGCAGCGTCCAAACCGCGATATTTGAGCAGTTCTTC | TRBJ2-1 | TRBV29-1 | - | -
CASSFSGDPNQPQHF | TGTGCCAGCAGCTTTTCAGGGGACCCCAATCAGCCCCAGCATTTT | TRBJ1-5 | TRBV7-9 | - | -
CASSFSTSGVTDTQYF | TGTGCCAGCAGCTTTTCGACTAGCGGGGTCACAGATACGCAGTATTTT | TRBJ2-3 | TRBV13 | TRBD2 | -
CASSSGTGELHEQYF | TGCGCCAGCAGCTCCGGGACAGGGGAACTCCACGAGCAGTACTTC | TRBJ2-7 | TRBV5-1 | TRBD1 | -
CASSWGQHYEQYF | TGTGCCAGCAGTTGGGGACAGCATTACGAGCAGTACTTC | TRBJ2-7 | TRBV27 | TRBD1 | -
CSGASGQGTGELFF | TGCAGCGGCGCATCGGGACAGGGGACCGGGGAGCTGTTTTTT | TRBJ2-2 | TRBV29-1 | TRBD1 | -
CASSVRLAGGSNDEQFF | TGTGCCAGCAGCGTCAGACTAGCGGGAGGGTCTAATGATGAGCAGTTCTTC | TRBJ2-1 | TRBV9 | TRBD2 | -
CASSLGGGTDTQYF | TGTGCCAGCAGCTTGGGGGGCGGCACAGATACGCAGTATTTT | TRBJ2-3 | TRBV5-4 | - | -
CASSQGRTYNEQFF | TGCGCCAGCAGCCAAGGTAGAACCTACAATGAGCAGTTCTTC | TRBJ2-1 | TRBV4-1 | - | once
CAIWDSPSGGYTF | TGTGCCATATGGGACAGCCCCTCAGGGGGCTACACCTTC | TRBJ1-2 | TRBV10-3 | TRBD1 | -
CASVRSVGGMTDTQYF | TGTGCCAGCGTCAGGTCCGTGGGGGGAATGACAGATACGCAGTATTTT | TRBJ2-3 | TRBV6-6 | - | -
CASSESTSYEQYF | TGTGCCAGCAGTGAATCTACGTCCTACGAGCAGTACTTC | TRBJ2-7 | TRBV25-1 | - | -
CAWSVSQGITYEQYF | TGTGCCTGGAGTGTCTCACAGGGGATAACCTACGAGCAGTACTTC | TRBJ2-7 | TRBV30 | TRBD1 | -
CSAPGPYEQYF | TGCAGTGCCCCAGGCCCTTACGAGCAGTACTTC | TRBJ2-7 | TRBV20-1 | - | -
CASIPLAGGGHEQYF | TGTGCCAGCATCCCCCTAGCGGGGGGCGGTCACGAGCAGTACTTC | TRBJ2-7 | TRBV27 | TRBD2 | -
CASSLGPAGNEQFF | TGTGCCAGCAGTTTAGGACCAGCAGGCAATGAGCAGTTCTTC | TRBJ2-1 | TRBV27 | - | -
CASSSWETGQREKLFF | TGTGCCAGCAGTTCGTGGGAAACAGGGCAAAGGGAAAAACTGTTTTTT | TRBJ1-4 | TRBV27 | - | -
CASSFQGPTDTQYF | TGCGCCAGCAGCTTTCAGGGACCCACAGATACGCAGTATTTT | TRBJ2-3 | TRBV5-1 | - | -
CASSLGDEQYF | TGTGCCAGCAGCTTGGGGGACGAGCAGTACTTC | TRBJ2-7 | TRBV7-9 | - | -
CASSVDRSSGANVLTF | TGTGCCAGCAGCGTAGACCGTAGCTCTGGGGCCAACGTCCTGACTTTC | TRBJ2-6 | TRBV9 | - | -